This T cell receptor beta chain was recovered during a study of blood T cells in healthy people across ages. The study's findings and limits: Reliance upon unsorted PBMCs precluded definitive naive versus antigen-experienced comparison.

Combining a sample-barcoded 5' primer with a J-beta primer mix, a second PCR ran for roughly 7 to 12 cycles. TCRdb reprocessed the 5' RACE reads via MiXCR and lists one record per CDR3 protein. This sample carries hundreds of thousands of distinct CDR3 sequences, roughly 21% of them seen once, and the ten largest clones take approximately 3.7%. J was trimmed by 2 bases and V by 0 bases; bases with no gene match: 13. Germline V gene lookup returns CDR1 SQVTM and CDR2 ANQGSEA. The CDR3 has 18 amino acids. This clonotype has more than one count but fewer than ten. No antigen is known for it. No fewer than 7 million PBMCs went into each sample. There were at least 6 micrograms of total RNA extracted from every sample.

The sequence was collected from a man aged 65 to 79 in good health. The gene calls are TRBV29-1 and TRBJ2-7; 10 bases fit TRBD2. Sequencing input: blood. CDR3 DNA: TGCAGCGTTGAAGATGACACACAGGGCCTAGCGGGAGCCTACGAGCAGTACTTC. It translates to CSVEDDTQGLAGAYEQYF.